This is a list of T cell receptor beta chains from one sample in a study of T cell changes during pregnancy in multiple sclerosis. The method was immunoSEQ multiplex PCR; TCRdb's version includes in-frame clones alone and lacks a portion of them. The sample lists around 52,000 clones; roughly 90% were seen once. Sequencing used CD4+ T cells from peripheral blood mononuclear cells, obtained after pregnancy. The receptors shown here come from a female donor in good health, enrolled as a control in a pregnancy study. The CDR3 runs from the conserved cysteine through the conserved F or W. A D gene is named only where the DNA matches it firmly. Size tells how often a clone was seen (once, few, many) or the class of an expanded clone, and some rows leave it out.

V	J	size	D	DNA	CDR3
TRBV28	TRBJ1-5	-	TRBD1	TGTGCCAGCAGTTTAAGACAGGGTAGCAATCAGCCCCAGCATTTT	CASSLRQGSNQPQHF
TRBV5-1	TRBJ2-1	-	-	TGCGCCAGCAGCCCGGGGGGCCGGGAGCAGTTCTTC	CASSPGGREQFF
TRBV6-5	TRBJ2-2	-	-	TGTGCCAGCAGTTATGCAGGGGCGACCGGGGAGCTGTTTTTT	CASSYAGATGELFF
TRBV29-1	TRBJ2-7	-	-	TGCAGCGTTGAAACCCAAGGACAGATGGGCGAGCAGTACTTC	CSVETQGQMGEQYF
TRBV18	TRBJ2-5	-	-	TGTGCCAGCTCACCAAGTAACGGAGAGACCCAGTACTTC	CASSPSNGETQYF
TRBV5-1	TRBJ1-1	-	TRBD1	TGCGCCAGCAGCCATGGGACAGGGGCTATGAACACTGAAGCTTTCTTT	CASSHGTGAMNTEAFF
TRBV4-3	TRBJ2-1	-	TRBD2	TGCGCCAGCAGCCATGCCGGGGGGGCCGTCCCCTACAATGAGCAGTTCTTC	CASSHAGGAVPYNEQFF
TRBV4-1	TRBJ2-5	once	TRBD2	TGCGCCAGCAGCCAGCGGGGGGTTCGGGAGACCCAGTACTTC	CASSQRGVRETQYF
TRBV7-2	TRBJ1-5	-	-	TGTGCCAGCAGCAACCGGGGGGGTAATCAGCCCCAGCATTTT	CASSNRGGNQPQHF
TRBV5-4	TRBJ1-2	-	-	TGTGCCAGCAGCTTAGACACCTATGGCTACACCTTC	CASSLDTYGYTF
TRBV7-9	TRBJ1-3	-	-	TGTGCCAGCAGCCTAACAGGGTCTGGAAACACCATATATTTT	CASSLTGSGNTIYF
TRBV7-2	TRBJ1-4	-	-	TGTGCCAGCAGCTGGGAGGGGGGTAATGAAAAACTGTTTTTT	CASSWEGGNEKLFF
TRBV7-2	TRBJ2-3	-	-	TGTGCCAGCAGCTTAATAAGGGGCGGCGATACGCAGTATTTT	CASSLIRGGDTQYF
TRBV5-4	TRBJ1-2	-	TRBD1	TGTGCCAGCAGCTTTACAGGGGGCTATGGCTACACCTTC	CASSFTGGYGYTF
TRBV5-5	TRBJ2-7	-	-	TGTGCCAGCAGCTTCACAGGCACAACCTACGAGCAGTACTTC	CASSFTGTTYEQYF
TRBV4-3	TRBJ2-3	-	TRBD2	TGCGCCAGCAGCCAAGGAATCGGGGGGTTGGGAGATACGCAGTATTTT	CASSQGIGGLGDTQYF
TRBV12-5	TRBJ1-6	-	TRBD1	TGTGCTAGTGGTTTCGGACAGGGAGATTCACCCCTCCACTTT	CASGFGQGDSPLHF
TRBV7-2	TRBJ1-2	-	-	TGTGCCAGCAGCGCCGGGACACCCCGTCAAGGCGGCTACACCTTC	CASSAGTPRQGGYTF
TRBV7-9	TRBJ1-2	-	-	TGTGCCAGCAGCTTCGGGAGGGCGGGAAACTATGGCTACACCTTC	CASSFGRAGNYGYTF
TRBV7-2	TRBJ2-2	-	TRBD1	TGTGCCAGCAGCTGGACAGGTGGTTCGAACACCGGGGAGCTGTTTTTT	CASSWTGGSNTGELFF
TRBV6-5	TRBJ1-1	-	-	TGTGCCAGCAGTTTTCAGCGTCAGACTGAAGCTTTCTTT	CASSFQRQTEAFF
TRBV29-1	TRBJ1-1	-	TRBD1	TGCAGCTCCGAGGCGGGACAGGGGGCGGACACTGAAGCTTTCTTT	CSSEAGQGADTEAFF
TRBV6-5	TRBJ2-5	-	-	TGTGCCAGCAGTACAGGGCAAGAGACCCAGTACTTC	CASSTGQETQYF
TRBV18	TRBJ2-2	-	-	TGTGCCAGCTCACCGACAACAGGGTTAGCCACCGGGGAGCTGTTTTTT	CASSPTTGLATGELFF
TRBV5-6	TRBJ1-1	-	-	TGTGCCAGCAGCGTCGGGGGGAACACTGAAGCTTTCTTT	CASSVGGNTEAFF
TRBV7-3	TRBJ2-3	-	TRBD2	TGTGCCAGCAGCCTGAATAGCGGGGTACATACGCAGTATTTT	CASSLNSGVHTQYF
TRBV19	TRBJ2-3	-	TRBD2	TGTGCCAGTAGAAACGGACTAGCAAGCACAGATACGCAGTATTTT	CASRNGLASTDTQYF
TRBV6-6	TRBJ2-2	-	-	TGTGCCAGCAGCATTTCCGGGACACCGAACACCGGGGAGCTGTTTTTT	CASSISGTPNTGELFF
TRBV7-2	TRBJ2-2	few	TRBD2	TGTGCCAGCAGCCCCTCGGGAGGGGTAAACACCGGGGAGCTGTTTTTT	CASSPSGGVNTGELFF
TRBV7-9	TRBJ2-5	-	-	TGTGCCAGCAGCGCTTCCGGGACAACCACACAAGAGACCCAGTACTTC	CASSASGTTTQETQYF
TRBV7-9	TRBJ2-1	-	TRBD2	TGTGCCAGCAGCTTAGCTGAGACTCTAGCGGATAATGAGCAGTTCTTC	CASSLAETLADNEQFF
TRBV4-3	TRBJ2-5	-	-	TGCGCCAGCAGCCAAGCGCCGACTTCGTGGGAGACCCAGTACTTC	CASSQAPTSWETQYF
TRBV19	TRBJ1-5	-	-	TGTGCCAGTAGTACAAACACTAGATATAGCAATCAGCCCCAGCATTTT	CASSTNTRYSNQPQHF
TRBV5-1	TRBJ2-6	-	-	TGCGCCAGCAGCTTGGGTCAGGGAGGCCCTGGGGCCAACGTCCTGACTTTC	CASSLGQGGPGANVLTF
TRBV6-1	TRBJ1-5	once	TRBD1	TGTGCCAGCAGTGGGCCCAGGGGGTCCGACAATCAGCCCCAGCATTTT	CASSGPRGSDNQPQHF
TRBV19	TRBJ2-5	-	TRBD1	TGTGCCAGTCAGAACAGGGGTGGGGAGACCCAGTACTTC	CASQNRGGETQYF
TRBV5-4	TRBJ1-1	-	TRBD1	TGTGCCAGCATGGTGCTAGGACAGGGCGTAGCTTTCTTT	CASMVLGQGVAFF
TRBV18	TRBJ1-1	-	TRBD1	TGTGCCAGCTCTACCGGACAGGCCGGGACTGAAGCTTTCTTT	CASSTGQAGTEAFF
TRBV19	TRBJ1-4	-	-	TGTGCCAGTAGTATAGAACCTTTTCGCGGGACGGCTTCTAATGAAAAACTGTTTTTT	CASSIEPFRGTASNEKLFF
TRBV7-2	TRBJ2-7	-	TRBD2	TGTGCCAGCAGCTTAGATGCTCTAGCGGGGGGGCCTCGCGAGCAGTACTTC	CASSLDALAGGPREQYF
TRBV29-1	TRBJ2-1	-	TRBD1	TGCAGCGTTGAAGAGTGGGGACAGGGGTCGAATGAGCAGTTCTTC	CSVEEWGQGSNEQFF
TRBV18	TRBJ1-1	-	-	TGTGCCAGCTCACCCCAGGGGACGAAAACTGAAGCTTTCTTT	CASSPQGTKTEAFF
TRBV7-2	TRBJ2-3	-	-	TGTGCCAGCAGCCTCACGGTGGATACGCAGTATTTT	CASSLTVDTQYF
TRBV10-3	TRBJ2-3	-	-	TGTGCCATCAGAAGGGGAGTAGCGGCTACGACACACTCAGATACGCAGTATTTT	CAIRRGVAATTHSDTQYF
TRBV27	TRBJ2-7	-	-	TGTGCCAGCAGTTTATCTCGAAGGCCCCCCCAGGGTTCCCACGAGCAGTACTTC	CASSLSRRPPQGSHEQYF
TRBV5-5	TRBJ1-1	once	-	TGTGCCAGCAGCTTGGGTTACAGCACTGAAGCTTTCTTT	CASSLGYSTEAFF
TRBV5-1	TRBJ2-2	-	TRBD1	TGCGCCAGCAGTTTAACCCAGGGGACAAGGGGGCCCGGGGAGCTGTTTTTT	CASSLTQGTRGPGELFF
TRBV5-4	TRBJ1-2	-	TRBD1	TGTGCCAGCAGCTACGGACAGGATAACTATGGCTACACCTTC	CASSYGQDNYGYTF
TRBV7-6	TRBJ2-1	-	TRBD2	TGTGCCAGCAGCCTAGAGGGGACTCTAGCGGGGCGCTACAATGAGCAGTTCTTC	CASSLEGTLAGRYNEQFF
TRBV12-5	TRBJ1-1	-	TRBD1	TGTGCTAGTGCCTTCGGGACAGGGGTGAACACTGAAGCTTTCTTT	CASAFGTGVNTEAFF
TRBV18	TRBJ1-6	-	-	TGTGCCAGCTCACCACAACGCAGGGGTGACAATTCACCCCTCCACTTT	CASSPQRRGDNSPLHF
TRBV5-5	TRBJ2-4	few	TRBD1	TGTGCCAGCAGTCGTGCCGCCGGGACAGAAAACATTCAGTACTTC	CASSRAAGTENIQYF
TRBV27	TRBJ1-5	-	TRBD1	TGTGCCAGCAGGGGACAGACTTCTAGCAATCAGCCCCAGCATTTT	CASRGQTSSNQPQHF